A selection of T cell receptor beta chains follows, all from one sample in a study of post-analysis software for immune sequencing data. TCRdb re-derived calls from the PCR reads in MiXCR, one entry per CDR3 protein. The sample records roughly 600,000 distinct CDR3 sequences, 44% being singletons. Material: blood. Receptor source: a girl aged 10 to 17 with multiple sclerosis. Both conserved end residues are part of each CDR3. D genes are given only for firm matches. Size tells how often a clone was seen (once, few, many) or the class of an expanded clone, and some rows leave it out.

v_call: TRBV20-1
j_call: TRBJ1-2
clone_size: NA
cdr3_length: 15
d_call: NA
cdr3_nt: TGCAGTGCTAGAGTCAGGGACCCCGGACGCTATGGCTACACCTTC
cdr3_aa: CSARVRDPGRYGYTF

v_call: TRBV12-3/TRBV12-4
j_call: TRBJ2-5
clone_size: NA
cdr3_length: 15
d_call: NA
cdr3_nt: TGTGCCAGCAGTTTATCGGGGAGTCCTGGAGAGACCCAGTACTTC
cdr3_aa: CASSLSGSPGETQYF

v_call: TRBV12-3/TRBV12-4
j_call: TRBJ2-7
clone_size: NA
cdr3_length: 12
d_call: NA
cdr3_nt: TGTGCCAGCAGCCAGCAAGACTACGAGCAGTACTTC
cdr3_aa: CASSQQDYEQYF

v_call: TRBV7-2
j_call: TRBJ1-2
clone_size: few
cdr3_length: 14
d_call: NA
cdr3_nt: TGTGCCAGCAGCTTGTGGGGGGCCTCGTTAGGCTACACCTTC
cdr3_aa: CASSLWGASLGYTF

v_call: TRBV3-1
j_call: TRBJ2-3
clone_size: few
cdr3_length: 15
d_call: NA
cdr3_nt: TGTGCCAGCAGAGACACCGCCGACGGGGGAGATACGCAGTATTTT
cdr3_aa: CASRDTADGGDTQYF

v_call: TRBV29-1
j_call: TRBJ1-2
clone_size: NA
cdr3_length: 12
d_call: NA
cdr3_nt: TGCAGCGTGGACGCCGGGCCCTATGGCTACACCTTC
cdr3_aa: CSVDAGPYGYTF

v_call: TRBV2
j_call: TRBJ1-1
clone_size: NA
cdr3_length: 14
d_call: NA
cdr3_nt: TGTGCCAGCAGTGAGCACAGGGAAGCGATTGAAGCTTTCTTT
cdr3_aa: CASSEHREAIEAFF

v_call: TRBV12-3/TRBV12-4
j_call: TRBJ1-1
clone_size: NA
cdr3_length: 17
d_call: NA
cdr3_nt: TGTGCCAGCAGTTTTCGGAGAGGACCTACTCGGTGGACCGAAGCTTTCTTT
cdr3_aa: CASSFRRGPTRWTEAFF

v_call: TRBV7-2
j_call: TRBJ1-2
clone_size: few
cdr3_length: 17
d_call: NA
cdr3_nt: TGTGCCAGCAGCTTAAGAGTGGGTGGCGGGGGAGACTATGGCTACACCTTC
cdr3_aa: CASSLRVGGGGDYGYTF

v_call: TRBV12-3/TRBV12-4
j_call: TRBJ2-5
clone_size: once
cdr3_length: 13
d_call: NA
cdr3_nt: TGTGCCTCCCTAAAGGGGGTAGAAGAGACCCAGTACTTC
cdr3_aa: CASLKGVEETQYF

v_call: TRBV7-2
j_call: TRBJ2-3
clone_size: once
cdr3_length: 16
d_call: NA
cdr3_nt: TGTGCCAGCAGCTTAGACCGGGGTGGAAGCACAGATACGCAGTATTTT
cdr3_aa: CASSLDRGGSTDTQYF

v_call: TRBV6-5
j_call: TRBJ1-1
clone_size: NA
cdr3_length: 14
d_call: NA
cdr3_nt: TGTGCCAGCAGTGGACAGATCCTGGACACTGAAGCTTTCTTT
cdr3_aa: CASSGQILDTEAFF

v_call: TRBV10-3
j_call: TRBJ2-7
clone_size: NA
cdr3_length: 14
d_call: NA
cdr3_nt: TGTGCCATCAGGCCAACAGACGTCTCCTACGAGCAGTACTTC
cdr3_aa: CAIRPTDVSYEQYF

v_call: TRBV29-1
j_call: TRBJ2-7
clone_size: few
cdr3_length: 13
d_call: NA
cdr3_nt: TGCAGCGTCTTATACCGGGCCAACTACGAGCAGTACTTC
cdr3_aa: CSVLYRANYEQYF

v_call: TRBV10-2
j_call: TRBJ2-3
clone_size: NA
cdr3_length: 16
d_call: TRBD1
cdr3_nt: TGCGCCAGCAGGTTACCGGGACAGGGATTTACAGATACGCAGTATTTT
cdr3_aa: CASRLPGQGFTDTQYF

v_call: TRBV20-1
j_call: TRBJ2-1
clone_size: few
cdr3_length: 14
d_call: TRBD1
cdr3_nt: TGCAGTGCCTTCGGCGGACAGGGTTCATATGAGCAGTTCTTC
cdr3_aa: CSAFGGQGSYEQFF

v_call: TRBV29-1
j_call: TRBJ2-1
clone_size: NA
cdr3_length: 16
d_call: NA
cdr3_nt: TGCGGCGTTGAAGTCCTAGCCAGGGGTCCTTGGGATGAGCAGTTCTTC
cdr3_aa: CGVEVLARGPWDEQFF

v_call: TRBV3-1
j_call: TRBJ1-2
clone_size: NA
cdr3_length: 17
d_call: TRBD1
cdr3_nt: TGTGCCAGCAGCCAAACTGGGTGGACAGGGAATACCTATGGCTACACCTTC
cdr3_aa: CASSQTGWTGNTYGYTF

v_call: TRBV4-1
j_call: TRBJ2-1
clone_size: NA
cdr3_length: 16
d_call: NA
cdr3_nt: TGCGCCAGCAGCCAAGAGCCCGACGGGGGAAGAAATGAGCAGTTCTTC
cdr3_aa: CASSQEPDGGRNEQFF

v_call: TRBV5-1
j_call: TRBJ2-7
clone_size: NA
cdr3_length: 15
d_call: NA
cdr3_nt: TGCGCCAGCAGCGTTATCGGACAGACAACCTACGAGCAGTACTTC
cdr3_aa: CASSVIGQTTYEQYF

v_call: TRBV29-1
j_call: TRBJ2-7
clone_size: NA
cdr3_length: 12
d_call: NA
cdr3_nt: TGCAGCGTTGAAAGGGGGGGTTCCGAGCAGTACTTC
cdr3_aa: CSVERGGSEQYF

v_call: TRBV29-1
j_call: TRBJ2-3
clone_size: few
cdr3_length: 13
d_call: NA
cdr3_nt: TGCAGCGTTGAAGACGGAGGGATCCATACGCAGTATTTT
cdr3_aa: CSVEDGGIHTQYF

v_call: TRBV7-2
j_call: TRBJ2-5
clone_size: NA
cdr3_length: 15
d_call: TRBD2
cdr3_nt: TGTGCCAGCAGCTTAGCCTCGCGGGGGGGGCGGACCCAGTACTTC
cdr3_aa: CASSLASRGGRTQYF

v_call: TRBV5-1
j_call: TRBJ2-7
clone_size: few
cdr3_length: 14
d_call: TRBD2
cdr3_nt: TGCGCCAGCAGCTTCCTAGCGGGGGGGATCGAGCAGTACTTC
cdr3_aa: CASSFLAGGIEQYF

v_call: TRBV5-1
j_call: TRBJ2-7
clone_size: NA
cdr3_length: 14
d_call: TRBD1
cdr3_nt: TGCGCCAGCAGCTTTATTCCAGGGGGCGACGAGCAGTACTTC
cdr3_aa: CASSFIPGGDEQYF

v_call: TRBV20-1
j_call: TRBJ2-2
clone_size: few
cdr3_length: 17
d_call: NA
cdr3_nt: TGCAGTGCCTCAAAAGGGGTTATACAGGCGAACACCGGGGAGCTGTTTTTT
cdr3_aa: CSASKGVIQANTGELFF

v_call: TRBV7-9
j_call: TRBJ1-1
clone_size: NA
cdr3_length: 15
d_call: TRBD1
cdr3_nt: TGTGCCAGCAGCCCTGATCCGCCAGGGACAGCTGAAGCTTTCTTT
cdr3_aa: CASSPDPPGTAEAFF

v_call: TRBV5-1
j_call: TRBJ2-5
clone_size: NA
cdr3_length: 16
d_call: TRBD2
cdr3_nt: TGCGCCAGCAGCACCAATAGCGGGAGGGCCACCGAGACCCAGTACTTC
cdr3_aa: CASSTNSGRATETQYF

v_call: TRBV3-1
j_call: TRBJ2-7
clone_size: NA
cdr3_length: 14
d_call: NA
cdr3_nt: TGTGCCAGCAGTCAGCAGGGTAAAGGGAACGAGCAGTACTTC
cdr3_aa: CASSQQGKGNEQYF

v_call: TRBV2
j_call: TRBJ1-5
clone_size: once
cdr3_length: 14
d_call: NA
cdr3_nt: TGTGCCAGCAGTGCAGACAGGTTGGATCAGCCCCAGCATTTT
cdr3_aa: CASSADRLDQPQHF

v_call: TRBV5-1
j_call: TRBJ2-1
clone_size: many
cdr3_length: 13
d_call: NA
cdr3_nt: TGCGCCAGCAGCTTGGCAACCTACAATGAGCAGTTCTTC
cdr3_aa: CASSLATYNEQFF

v_call: TRBV5-6
j_call: TRBJ1-2
clone_size: few
cdr3_length: 14
d_call: TRBD1
cdr3_nt: TGTGCCAGCAGCCGATGGGGAGGGGGCAATGGCTACACCTTC
cdr3_aa: CASSRWGGGNGYTF

v_call: TRBV9
j_call: TRBJ1-1
clone_size: NA
cdr3_length: 13
d_call: NA
cdr3_nt: TGTGCCAGCAGTCGGGAGGGATACACTGAAGCTTTCTTT
cdr3_aa: CASSREGYTEAFF

v_call: TRBV25-1
j_call: TRBJ2-1
clone_size: NA
cdr3_length: 16
d_call: TRBD2
cdr3_nt: TGTGCCAGCGGGGGGGCTAGCGGGGGGATATACAATGAGCAGTTCTTC
cdr3_aa: CASGGASGGIYNEQFF

v_call: TRBV7-9
j_call: TRBJ2-5
clone_size: once
cdr3_length: 12
d_call: NA
cdr3_nt: TGTGCCAGCAATACTAATAAAGAGACCCAGTACTTC
cdr3_aa: CASNTNKETQYF

v_call: TRBV6-5
j_call: TRBJ2-1
clone_size: NA
cdr3_length: 12
d_call: TRBD1
cdr3_nt: TGTGCCAGCAGTAACAGGGGAAATGAGCAGTTCTTC
cdr3_aa: CASSNRGNEQFF

v_call: TRBV6-6
j_call: TRBJ2-1
clone_size: NA
cdr3_length: 13
d_call: TRBD1
cdr3_nt: TGTGCCAGCAGTGCTTACAGGGGCAATGAGCAGTTCTTC
cdr3_aa: CASSAYRGNEQFF

v_call: TRBV12-3/TRBV12-4
j_call: TRBJ2-5
clone_size: NA
cdr3_length: 17
d_call: TRBD1
cdr3_nt: TGTGCCAGGGGGCCTTTTAACGGGACAGGGGGCGAGGGGACCCAGTACTTC
cdr3_aa: CARGPFNGTGGEGTQYF

v_call: TRBV7-8
j_call: TRBJ2-1
clone_size: NA
cdr3_length: 18
d_call: TRBD2
cdr3_nt: TGTGCCAGCAGCTCGCTAGCGGGAGGGCCGAGCTCCTACAATGAGCAGTTCTTC
cdr3_aa: CASSSLAGGPSSYNEQFF

v_call: TRBV4-2
j_call: TRBJ2-1
clone_size: NA
cdr3_length: 15
d_call: NA
cdr3_nt: TGTGCCAGCAGCCAAGACCGGACGGACTACAATGAGCAGTTCTTC
cdr3_aa: CASSQDRTDYNEQFF

v_call: TRBV20-1
j_call: TRBJ2-1
clone_size: NA
cdr3_length: 14
d_call: TRBD1
cdr3_nt: TGCAGTGCTAGAGAACGACAGGGAATGGATGAGCAGTTCTTC
cdr3_aa: CSARERQGMDEQFF

v_call: TRBV7-2
j_call: TRBJ2-7
clone_size: NA
cdr3_length: 15
d_call: NA
cdr3_nt: TGTGCCAGCAGTCAGGTTTCGAGGGACGATTACGAGCAGTACTTC
cdr3_aa: CASSQVSRDDYEQYF

v_call: TRBV3-1
j_call: TRBJ2-1
clone_size: few
cdr3_length: 16
d_call: TRBD1
cdr3_nt: TGTGCCAGCAGCCAGGTTCGGACAGGGGGTTACAATGAGCAGTTCTTC
cdr3_aa: CASSQVRTGGYNEQFF

v_call: TRBV12-3/TRBV12-4
j_call: TRBJ2-3
clone_size: NA
cdr3_length: 15
d_call: TRBD2
cdr3_nt: TGTGCCAGCAGGTTGGGACTAGCGGCCACAGATACGCAGTATTTT
cdr3_aa: CASRLGLAATDTQYF

v_call: TRBV6-5
j_call: TRBJ2-5
clone_size: NA
cdr3_length: 13
d_call: NA
cdr3_nt: TGTGCCAGCCGCTCATCGGCGGGAGAGACCCAGTACTTC
cdr3_aa: CASRSSAGETQYF

v_call: TRBV12-3/TRBV12-4
j_call: TRBJ2-1
clone_size: few
cdr3_length: 15
d_call: NA
cdr3_nt: TGTGCCAGCAGTCCCCCGGGGGCTGTGGGCGATGAGCAGTTCTTC
cdr3_aa: CASSPPGAVGDEQFF